This T cell receptor (beta chain) was found in a study of Graves' ophthalmopathy and Graves' hyperthyroidism. The diagnosis was founded upon clinical symptoms, serum thyroxine, TRAb, thyroid ultrasound and orbital computed tomography. RNA transcripts were the template, and TCR beta CDR3 regions were amplified from them. The first-round RT-PCR employed HTBI primers together with the Qiagen OneStep RT-PCR kit. A multiplex PCR was then performed as the second round. Using its own MiXCR run on the multiplex PCR reads, TCRdb lists one record per CDR3 protein. The sample lists 450,000 to 600,000 distinct CDR3 sequences, about 35% occurring once. The CDR3 length is 14 residues. With 5 bases removed from V and 1 base from J, the gap between germline ends came to 10 bases. Per the germline V gene, CDR1 is MNHNY and CDR2 is SVGAGI (reference sequence). Notes on the study in general: Using a 13-signature model, the authors split ophthalmopathy from stable hyperthyroidism, with roughly 90% sensitivity and 81.08% specificity.

In regard to this clonotype: Antigen specificity is unknown.

The J gene is TRBJ2-3, the V gene TRBV6-6; maybe TRBD2 (5 bases). The receptor was derived from an adult man with Graves' hyperthyroidism. Sequenced sample: peripheral blood or thyroid tissue (not recorded which). In DNA, the CDR3 is TGTGCCAGCAGTCAACCCGGGGGCACAGATACGCAGTATTTT. Protein sequence: CASSQPGGTDTQYF.